These 15 T cell receptor beta chains came from one sample sequenced in a study of cytomegalovirus exposure and HLA in healthy donors. Some clones are missing from TCRdb's copy, which holds only in-frame ones; the method was immunoSEQ multiplex PCR. The sample yields more than 300,000 clones, 86% seen once. Sequencing was carried out using PBMCs. The receptors here all came from a woman aged 18 to 35 in good health and CMV-seronegative.

The rearrangement uses TRBV7-2 and TRBJ2-1; tentative D call: TRBD2 (5 bases). CDR3 length: 14 amino acids. With 1 base removed from V and 2 bases from J, the gap between germline ends came to 6 bases. Per the germline V gene, CDR1 is SGHTA and CDR2 is FQGNSA. This chain's CDR3 is CASSLVTTYNEQFF. The CDR3 DNA is TGTGCCAGCAGCTTAGTGACTACCTACAATGAGCAGTTCTTC.

This rearrangement joins TRBV15 to TRBJ2-3; 7 bases map to TRBD2. Germline V gene data show CDR1 as LNHNV and CDR2 as YYDKDF (reference sequence). The CDR3 spans 16 residues. Unmatched junction bases numbered 8, after V lost 5 bases and J lost 0 bases. The CDR3 DNA reads as TGTGCCACCAGCGGCCAGACTAGCCGTAGCACAGATACGCAGTATTTT. Protein product: CATSGQTSRSTDTQYF.

The CDR3 loop is CASSQDKVADNEQFF. The CDR3 DNA reads as TGCGCCAGCAGCCAAGATAAGGTAGCGGACAATGAGCAGTTCTTC. This sequence joins TRBV4-3 and TRBJ2-1, with D possibly being TRBD2 (6 bases). The CDR3 loop spans 15 amino acids. Trimming pared 0 bases from V and 5 bases from J, leaving 11 bases between. Germline CDR1 LGHNA, CDR2 YSLEER.

The V gene is TRBV7-6, the J gene TRBJ2-5; 8 bases agree with TRBD1. The V gene's germline CDR1 is SGHVS and CDR2 FNYEAQ. V trimming: 1 base; J trimming: 5 bases; junction bases outside the gene matches: 9. The CDR3 runs 16 residues. The DNA for the CDR3 is TGTGCCAGCAGCTTAGGGGCAGGGGGCGCCGGGGAGACCCAGTACTTC. It specifies CASSLGAGGAGETQYF.

Here the CDR3 DNA reads TGCGCCAGCAGCTTGAGAGGCGGCAATCAGCCCCAGCATTTT. Translating it yields CASSLRGGNQPQHF. V is TRBV5-1 and J is TRBJ1-5; D remains ambiguous. Trimming removed 1 base at V and 2 bases at J, with 7 bases between. Germline lookup yields CDR1 SGHRS and CDR2 YFSETQ. The CDR3 covers 14 residues.

The chain combines TRBV6-5 with TRBJ2-2; TRBD1 agrees at 7 bases. There are 14 residues in the CDR3. V dropped 4 bases and J dropped 4; count of bases not matched to a gene: 3. Looked up from germline, CDR1 is MNHEY and CDR2 is SVGAGI. CDR3 sequence reads: CASSLQGVTGELFF. CDR3 bases: TGTGCCAGCAGTTTGCAGGGGGTCACCGGGGAGCTGTTTTTT.

The V gene is TRBV5-1, the J gene TRBJ2-1, with D maybe TRBD1 (6 bases). This CDR3 comprises 14 residues. V gave up 2 bases and J gave up 8 bases, with 14 bases separating them. From germline, CDR1 is SGHRS and CDR2 YFSETQ. The DNA of the CDR3 is TGCGCCAGCAGCTTCCAGGGGTTTGGTGATGAGCAGTTCTTC. Its translation is CASSFQGFGDEQFF.

This clone has just one count. The rearrangement uses TRBV5-6 and TRBJ1-1, with D possibly TRBD1 on 5 matching bases. CDR1 is SGHDT and CDR2 is YYEEEE in the germline V gene. CDR3 size: 16 residues. The V gene lost 4 bases and the J gene lost 1 base, with 17 bases spanning the gap. The CDR3 protein is CASSLNRGHRNTEAFF. DNA of the CDR3: TGTGCCAGCAGCCTCAATCGCGGACACAGGAACACTGAAGCTTTCTTT.

The chain uses TRBV19 and TRBJ2-1, with 10 bases matching TRBD2. The CDR3 covers 15 residues. Germline V gene sequence: CDR1 LNHDA, CDR2 SQIVND (reference sequence). V lost 8 bases and J lost 1; bases outside the gene matches: 5. The DNA of the CDR3 is TGTGCCAGTGGGCCTAGCGGGGGATCCTACAATGAGCAGTTCTTC. Encoded protein: CASGPSGGSYNEQFF.

This chain uses TRBV18 with TRBJ1-1, with a tentative D call TRBD1 (5 bases). CDR3 length equals 15 residues. CDR1 KGHSH and CDR2 LQKENI come from the germline V gene. Trimming took 3 bases from V and 3 from J, leaving 14 bases between them. CDR3 coding DNA: TGTGCCAGCTCACCTCTCCGCGGGGCCCACACTGAAGCTTTCTTT. Translating it yields CASSPLRGAHTEAFF.

This clone was detected once. This chain connects TRBV30 to TRBJ2-7; tentatively, D is TRBD2 (6 bases). Trimming cost V 3 bases and J 9 bases, with 18 bases left between them. Germline V gene lookup returns CDR1 GTSNPN and CDR2 SVGIG (reference sequence). The CDR3 contains 13 residues. The chain's CDR3 is CAWSSGVTGWQYF. The CDR3 DNA follows: TGTGCCTGGAGCTCGGGGGTTACCGGCTGGCAGTACTTC.

The chain employs TRBV7-2 and TRBJ1-2; 8 nucleotides match TRBD1. There are 16 residues in the CDR3. V gave up 0 bases and J gave up 7 bases; unmatched junction bases: 10. Germline V gene data show CDR1 as SGHTA and CDR2 as FQGNSA. The CDR3 is CASSLAPGTGVAGYTF. CDR3 nucleotides: TGTGCCAGCAGCTTAGCCCCCGGGACAGGCGTGGCTGGCTACACCTTC.

This chain connects TRBV5-1 to TRBJ2-5, with D possibly being TRBD1 (5 bases). V dropped 4 bases and J dropped 4 bases, with 17 bases sitting between them. CDR1 and CDR2 (germline): SGHRS, YFSETQ. The CDR3 has 15 residues. The CDR3 loop reads CASSAQGWMGETQYF. CDR3 DNA: TGCGCCAGCAGCGCCCAGGGTTGGATGGGAGAGACCCAGTACTTC.

J is TRBJ2-1 and V is TRBV27; D not certain. The CDR3 has 13 residues. Germline V gives CDR1 MNHEY, CDR2 SMNVEV (reference sequence). Trimming took 3 bases from V and 5 from J, leaving 8 bases between them. CDR3 DNA: TGTGCCAGCAGTTTGTACAGAAACAATGAGCAGTTCTTC. It translates to CASSLYRNNEQFF.

This chain uses TRBV6-1 with TRBJ2-1; TRBD2 agrees at 11 bases. The junction had 7 bases not matched to a gene; V was cut back by 4 bases and J by 8 bases. From germline, CDR1 is MNHNS and CDR2 SASEGT. The CDR3 runs 15 residues. The CDR3 DNA reads TGTGCCAGCAGTGTCACTAGCGGGGGCTGGGATGAGCAGTTCTTC. It codes for CASSVTSGGWDEQFF.